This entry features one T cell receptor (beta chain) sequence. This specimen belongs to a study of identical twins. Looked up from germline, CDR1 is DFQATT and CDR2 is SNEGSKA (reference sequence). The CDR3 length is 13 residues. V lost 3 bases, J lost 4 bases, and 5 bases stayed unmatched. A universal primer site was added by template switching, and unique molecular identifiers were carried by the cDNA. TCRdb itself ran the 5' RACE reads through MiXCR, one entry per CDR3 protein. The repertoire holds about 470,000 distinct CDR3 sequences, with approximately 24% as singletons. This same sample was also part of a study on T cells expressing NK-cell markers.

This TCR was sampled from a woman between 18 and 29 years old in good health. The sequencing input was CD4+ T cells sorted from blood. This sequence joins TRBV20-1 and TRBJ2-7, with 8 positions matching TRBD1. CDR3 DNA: TGCAGTGCTAGGAGGACAGGGATTTACGAGCAGTACTTC. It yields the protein CSARRTGIYEQYF.